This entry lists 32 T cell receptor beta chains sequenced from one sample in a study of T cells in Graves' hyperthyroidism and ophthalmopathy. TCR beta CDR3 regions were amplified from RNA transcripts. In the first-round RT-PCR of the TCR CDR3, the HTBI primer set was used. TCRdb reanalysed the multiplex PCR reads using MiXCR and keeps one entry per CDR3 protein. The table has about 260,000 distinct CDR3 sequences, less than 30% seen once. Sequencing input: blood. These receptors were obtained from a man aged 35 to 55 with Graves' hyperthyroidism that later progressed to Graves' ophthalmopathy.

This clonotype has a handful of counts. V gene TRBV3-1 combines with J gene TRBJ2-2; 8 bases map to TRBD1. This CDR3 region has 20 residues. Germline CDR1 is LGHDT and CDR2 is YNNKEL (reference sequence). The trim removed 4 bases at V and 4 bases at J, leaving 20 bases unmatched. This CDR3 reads CASSRWRTGPPHSLTGELFF. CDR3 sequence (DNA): TGTGCCAGCAGCCGCTGGAGGACAGGGCCTCCCCATTCGCTCACCGGGGAGCTGTTTTTT.

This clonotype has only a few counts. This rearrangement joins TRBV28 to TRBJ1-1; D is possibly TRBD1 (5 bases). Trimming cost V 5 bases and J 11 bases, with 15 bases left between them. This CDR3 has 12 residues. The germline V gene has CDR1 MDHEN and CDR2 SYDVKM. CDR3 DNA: TGTGCCAGCAGTCTCCGGGGCAGGGCTGCTTTCTTT. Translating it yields CASSLRGRAAFF.

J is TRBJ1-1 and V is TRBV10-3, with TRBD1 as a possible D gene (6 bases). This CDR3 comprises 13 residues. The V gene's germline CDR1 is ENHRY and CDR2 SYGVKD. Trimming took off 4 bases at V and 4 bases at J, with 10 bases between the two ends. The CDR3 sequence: CAISGGGTTEAFF. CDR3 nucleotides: TGTGCCATCAGTGGAGGGGGGACCACTGAAGCTTTCTTT.

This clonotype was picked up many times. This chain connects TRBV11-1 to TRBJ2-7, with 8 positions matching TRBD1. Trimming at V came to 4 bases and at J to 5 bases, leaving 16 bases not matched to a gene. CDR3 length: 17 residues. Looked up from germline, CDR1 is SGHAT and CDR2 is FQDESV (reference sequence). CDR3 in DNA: TGTGCCAGCAGCTCGCCCCCGTACAGGGGGGTTCGAGACGAGCAGTACTTC. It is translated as CASSSPPYRGVRDEQYF. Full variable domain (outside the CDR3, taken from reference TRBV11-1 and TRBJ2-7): EAEVAQSPRYKITEKSQAVAFWCDPISGHATLYWYRQILGQGPELLVQFQDESVVDDSQLPKDRFSAERLKGVDSTLKIQPAELGDSAMYLCASSSPPYRGVRDEQYFGPGTRLTVT.

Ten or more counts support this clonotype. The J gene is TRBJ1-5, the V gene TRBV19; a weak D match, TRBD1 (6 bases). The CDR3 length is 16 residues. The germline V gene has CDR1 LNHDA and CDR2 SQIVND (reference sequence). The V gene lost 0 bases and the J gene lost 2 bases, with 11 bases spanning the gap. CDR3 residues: CASSIDPQGGNQPQHF. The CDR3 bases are TGTGCCAGTAGTATAGACCCACAGGGAGGCAATCAGCCCCAGCATTTT.

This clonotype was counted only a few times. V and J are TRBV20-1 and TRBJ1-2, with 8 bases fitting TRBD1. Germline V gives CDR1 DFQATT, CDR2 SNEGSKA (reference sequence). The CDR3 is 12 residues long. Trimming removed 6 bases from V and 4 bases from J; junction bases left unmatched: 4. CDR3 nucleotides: TGCAGTGCGCCGGACAGGGTCTATGGCTACACCTTC. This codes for CSAPDRVYGYTF.

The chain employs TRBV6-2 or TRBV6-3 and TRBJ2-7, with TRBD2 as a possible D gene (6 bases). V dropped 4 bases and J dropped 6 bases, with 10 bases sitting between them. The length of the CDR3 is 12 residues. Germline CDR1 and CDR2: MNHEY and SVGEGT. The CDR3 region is CASSSPAGEQYF. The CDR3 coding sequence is TGTGCCAGCAGTTCGCCAGCGGGCGAGCAGTACTTC.

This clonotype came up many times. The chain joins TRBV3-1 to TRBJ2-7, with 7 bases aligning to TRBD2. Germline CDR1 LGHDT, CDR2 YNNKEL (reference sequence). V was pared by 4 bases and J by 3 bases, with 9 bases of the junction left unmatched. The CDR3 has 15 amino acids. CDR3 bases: TGTGCCAGCAGCCCAACCAGCGGGACGTTCTACGAGCAGTACTTC. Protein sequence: CASSPTSGTFYEQYF.

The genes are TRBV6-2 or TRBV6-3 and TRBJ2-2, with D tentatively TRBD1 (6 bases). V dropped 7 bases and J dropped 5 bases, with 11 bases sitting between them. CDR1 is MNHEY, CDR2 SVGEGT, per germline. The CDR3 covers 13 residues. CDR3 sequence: CASTGTSTGELFF. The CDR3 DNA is TGTGCCAGCACCGGGACATCTACCGGGGAGCTGTTTTTT.

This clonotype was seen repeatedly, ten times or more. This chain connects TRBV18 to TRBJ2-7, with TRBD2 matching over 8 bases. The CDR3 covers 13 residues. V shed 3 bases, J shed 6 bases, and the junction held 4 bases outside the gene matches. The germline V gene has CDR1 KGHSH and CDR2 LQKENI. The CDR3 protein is CASSPGGGLEQYF. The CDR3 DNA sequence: TGTGCCAGCTCACCTGGCGGGGGGCTCGAGCAGTACTTC.

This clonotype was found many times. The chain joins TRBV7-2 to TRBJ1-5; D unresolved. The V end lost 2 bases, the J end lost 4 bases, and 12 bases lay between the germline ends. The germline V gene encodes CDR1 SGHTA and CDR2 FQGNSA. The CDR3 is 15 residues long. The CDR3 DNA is TGTGCCAGCAGCTTACCGGGTGGTAGGAATCAGCCCCAGCATTTT. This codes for CASSLPGGRNQPQHF. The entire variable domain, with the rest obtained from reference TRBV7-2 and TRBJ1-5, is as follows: GAGVSQSPSNKVTEKGKDVELRCDPISGHTALYWYRQSLGQGLEFLIYFQGNSAPDKSGLPSDRFSAERTGGSVSTLTIQRTQQEDSAVYLCASSLPGGRNQPQHFGDGTRLSIL.

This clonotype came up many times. The CDR3 loop is CASSLIPGTWEWPQHF. In DNA, the CDR3 is TGTGCCAGCAGCCTTATTCCCGGGACATGGGAGTGGCCCCAGCATTTT. The V call is TRBV2, the J call TRBJ1-5; a possible D gene is TRBD1 (6 bases). Germline V gene data show CDR1 as SNHLY and CDR2 as FYNNEI. The CDR3 is 16 residues long. The germline V and J ends were trimmed by 6 bases and 9 bases, with 24 bases remaining between them.

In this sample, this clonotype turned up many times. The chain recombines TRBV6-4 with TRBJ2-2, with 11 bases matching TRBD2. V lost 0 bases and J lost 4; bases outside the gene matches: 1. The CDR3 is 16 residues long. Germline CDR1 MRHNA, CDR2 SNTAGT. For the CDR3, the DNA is TGTGCCAGCAGTGACTCTAGCGGGAGGGCCACCGGGGAGCTGTTTTTT. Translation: CASSDSSGRATGELFF.

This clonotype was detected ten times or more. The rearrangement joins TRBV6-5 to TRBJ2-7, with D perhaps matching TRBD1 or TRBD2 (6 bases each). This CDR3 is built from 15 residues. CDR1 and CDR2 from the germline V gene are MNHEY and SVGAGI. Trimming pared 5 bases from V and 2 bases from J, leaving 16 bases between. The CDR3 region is CASSPGGLNPYEQYF. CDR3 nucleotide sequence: TGTGCCAGCAGTCCTGGGGGGCTAAATCCCTACGAGCAGTACTTC.

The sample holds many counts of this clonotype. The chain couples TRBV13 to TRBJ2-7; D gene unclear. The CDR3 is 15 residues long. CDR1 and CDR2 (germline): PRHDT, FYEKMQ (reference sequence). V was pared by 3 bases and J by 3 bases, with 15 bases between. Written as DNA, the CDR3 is TGTGCCAGCAGCTTGGGATCTACAGCAAACTACGAGCAGTACTTC. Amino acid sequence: CASSLGSTANYEQYF. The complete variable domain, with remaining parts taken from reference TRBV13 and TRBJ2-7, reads AAGVIQSPRHLIKEKRETATLKCYPIPRHDTVYWYQQGPGQDPQFLISFYEKMQSDKGSIPDRFSAQQFSDYHSELNMSSLELGDSALYFCASSLGSTANYEQYFGPGTRLTVT.

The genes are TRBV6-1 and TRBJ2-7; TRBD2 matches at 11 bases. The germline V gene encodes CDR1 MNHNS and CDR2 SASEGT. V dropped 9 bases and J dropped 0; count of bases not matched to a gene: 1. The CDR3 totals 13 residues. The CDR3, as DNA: TGTGCCAGTACTAGCGGGAGCTCCTACGAGCAGTACTTC. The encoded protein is CASTSGSSYEQYF.

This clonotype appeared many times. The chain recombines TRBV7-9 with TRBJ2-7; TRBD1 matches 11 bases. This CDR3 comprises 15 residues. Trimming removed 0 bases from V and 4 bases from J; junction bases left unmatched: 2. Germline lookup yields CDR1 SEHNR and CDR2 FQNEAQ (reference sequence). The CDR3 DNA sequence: TGTGCCAGCAGCTTAGCCGGACAGGGGGCATACGAGCAGTACTTC. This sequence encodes CASSLAGQGAYEQYF.

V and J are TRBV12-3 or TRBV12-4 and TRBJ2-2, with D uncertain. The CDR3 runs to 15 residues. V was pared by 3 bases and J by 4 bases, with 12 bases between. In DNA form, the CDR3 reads TGTGCCAGCAGTTTCGCGCAAGTCGTCACCGGGGAGCTGTTTTTT. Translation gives CASSFAQVVTGELFF.

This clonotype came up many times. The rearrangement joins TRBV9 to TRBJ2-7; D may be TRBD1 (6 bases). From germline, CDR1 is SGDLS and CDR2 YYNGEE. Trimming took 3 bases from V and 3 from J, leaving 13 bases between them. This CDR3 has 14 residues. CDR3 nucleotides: TGTGCCAGCAGCGCAGGACCAGGGGACTACGAGCAGTACTTC. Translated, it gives CASSAGPGDYEQYF.

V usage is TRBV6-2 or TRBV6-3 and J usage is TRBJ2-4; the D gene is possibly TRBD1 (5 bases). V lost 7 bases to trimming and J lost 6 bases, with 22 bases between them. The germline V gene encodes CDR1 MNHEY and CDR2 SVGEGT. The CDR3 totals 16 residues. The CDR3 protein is CASKNGPGDRGNIQYF. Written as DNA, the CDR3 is TGTGCCAGCAAGAACGGGCCAGGTGATAGGGGAAACATTCAGTACTTC.

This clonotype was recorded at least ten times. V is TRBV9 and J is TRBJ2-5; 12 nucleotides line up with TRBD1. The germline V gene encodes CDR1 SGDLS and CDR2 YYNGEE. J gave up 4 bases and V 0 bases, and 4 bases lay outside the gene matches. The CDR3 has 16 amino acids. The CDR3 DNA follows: TGTGCCAGCAGCGTAGAAGGGACAGGGGGCCGAGAGACCCAGTACTTC. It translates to CASSVEGTGGRETQYF. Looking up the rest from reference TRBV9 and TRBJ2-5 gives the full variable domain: DSGVTQTPKHLITATGQRVTLRCSPRSGDLSVYWYQQSLDQGLQFLIQYYNGEERAKGNILERFSAQQFPDLHSELNLSSLELGDSALYFCASSVEGTGGRETQYFGPGTRLLVL.

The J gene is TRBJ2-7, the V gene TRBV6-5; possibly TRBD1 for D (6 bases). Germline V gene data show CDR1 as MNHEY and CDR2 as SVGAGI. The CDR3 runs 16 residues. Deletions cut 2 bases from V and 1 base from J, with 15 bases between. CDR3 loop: CASSYGGQSGSYEQYF. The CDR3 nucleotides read TGTGCCAGCAGTTACGGAGGACAGTCTGGTTCCTACGAGCAGTACTTC.

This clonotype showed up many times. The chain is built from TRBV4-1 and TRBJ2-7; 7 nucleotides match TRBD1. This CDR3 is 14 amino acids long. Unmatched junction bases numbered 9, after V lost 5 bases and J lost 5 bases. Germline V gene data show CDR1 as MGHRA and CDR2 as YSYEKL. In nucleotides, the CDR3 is TGCGCCAGCAGCATCCGACAGGGACAGAACGAGCAGTACTTC. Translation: CASSIRQGQNEQYF.

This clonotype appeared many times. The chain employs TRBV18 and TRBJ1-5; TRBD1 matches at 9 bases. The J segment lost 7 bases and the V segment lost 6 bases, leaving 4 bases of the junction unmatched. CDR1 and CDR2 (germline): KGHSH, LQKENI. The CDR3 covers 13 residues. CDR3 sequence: CASSPDRGQPQHF. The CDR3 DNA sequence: TGTGCCAGCTCCCCGGACAGGGGACAGCCCCAGCATTTT.

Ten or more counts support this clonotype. For the CDR3, the DNA is TGTGCCAGCTCGGGCAGCCTGAACACTGAAGCTTTCTTT. This gives the protein CASSGSLNTEAFF. The V gene is TRBV6-5, the J gene TRBJ1-1; D not resolved. The CDR3 runs 13 residues. Germline loops: CDR1 MNHEY, CDR2 SVGAGI. The germline V and J ends were trimmed by 8 bases and 0 bases, with 10 bases remaining between them.

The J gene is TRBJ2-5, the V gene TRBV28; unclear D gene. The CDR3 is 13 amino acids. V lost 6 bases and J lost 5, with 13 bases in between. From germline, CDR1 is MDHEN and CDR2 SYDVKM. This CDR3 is CASSPGSFETQYF. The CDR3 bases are TGTGCCAGCAGCCCCGGATCTTTTGAGACCCAGTACTTC.

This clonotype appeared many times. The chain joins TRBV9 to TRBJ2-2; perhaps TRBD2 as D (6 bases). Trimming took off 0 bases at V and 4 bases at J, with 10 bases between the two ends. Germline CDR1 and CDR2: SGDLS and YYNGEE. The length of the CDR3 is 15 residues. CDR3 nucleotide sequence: TGTGCCAGCAGCGTAGCACTAGCAGGCACCGGGGAGCTGTTTTTT. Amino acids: CASSVALAGTGELFF.

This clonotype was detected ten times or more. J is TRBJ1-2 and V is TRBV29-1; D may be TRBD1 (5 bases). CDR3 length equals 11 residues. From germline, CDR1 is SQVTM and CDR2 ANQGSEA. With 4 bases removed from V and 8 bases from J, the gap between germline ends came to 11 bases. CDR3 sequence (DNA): TGCAGCGTTGGTGGGGGAGGGGGCTACACCTTC. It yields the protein CSVGGGGGYTF. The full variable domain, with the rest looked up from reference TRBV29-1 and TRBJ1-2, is SAVISQKPSRDICQRGTSLTIQCQVDSQVTMMFWYRQQPGQSLTLIATANQGSEATYESGFVIDKFPISRPNLTFSTLTVSNMSPEDSSIYLCSVGGGGGYTFGSGTRLTVV.

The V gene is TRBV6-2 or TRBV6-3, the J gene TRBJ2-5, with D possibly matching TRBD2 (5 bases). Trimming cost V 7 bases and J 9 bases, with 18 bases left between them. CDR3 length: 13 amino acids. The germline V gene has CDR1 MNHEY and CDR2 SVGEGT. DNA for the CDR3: TGTGCCAGCACGGAGCGGACGTTTAGGGCCCAGTACTTC. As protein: CASTERTFRAQYF.

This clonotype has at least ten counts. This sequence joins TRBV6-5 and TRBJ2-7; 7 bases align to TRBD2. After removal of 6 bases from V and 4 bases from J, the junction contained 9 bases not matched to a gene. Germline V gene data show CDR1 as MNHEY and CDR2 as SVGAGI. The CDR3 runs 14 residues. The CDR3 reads CASRRGTMQYEQYF. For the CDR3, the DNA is TGTGCCAGCAGGAGAGGGACTATGCAGTACGAGCAGTACTTC.

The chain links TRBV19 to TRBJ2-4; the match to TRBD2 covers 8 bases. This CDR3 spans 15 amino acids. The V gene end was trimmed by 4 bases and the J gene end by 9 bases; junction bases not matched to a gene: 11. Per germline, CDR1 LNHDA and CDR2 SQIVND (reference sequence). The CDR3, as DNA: TGTGCCAGTAGTACCCCCGGGACTAGAGGAAGCATTCAGTACTTC. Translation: CASSTPGTRGSIQYF.

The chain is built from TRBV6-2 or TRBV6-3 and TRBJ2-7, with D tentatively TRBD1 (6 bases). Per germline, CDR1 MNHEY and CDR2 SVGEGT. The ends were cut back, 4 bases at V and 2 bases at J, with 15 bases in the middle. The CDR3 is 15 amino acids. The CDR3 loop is CASSWEPGHTYEQYF. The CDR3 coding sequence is TGTGCCAGCAGTTGGGAGCCGGGACACACCTACGAGCAGTACTTC.